This T cell receptor beta chain was profiled in a study of regulatory T cells in long-lasting Graves disease. In the case of this clonotype: Antigen: not known.

V gave up 5 bases and J gave up 10 bases; unmatched junction bases: 17. The CDR3 runs 17 residues. Per germline, CDR1 MNHEY and CDR2 SVGEGT. General observations from the study: The persistent group shared about 2,700 public clonotypes, more than the 966 shared by new patients. It was in persistent disease that TRBV28, TRBJ1-2 and TRBJ2-5 were favored.

Through Arm-PCR of CDR3 regions and iRepertoire HTBI primers, TCR beta libraries were built. Using its own MiXCR run on the multiplex PCR reads, TCRdb lists one record per CDR3 protein. This table has about 310,000 distinct CDR3 sequences, under 25% appearing once. Noted time point: persistent/refractory GD, antithyroid drugs over 5 years with positive TRAb. PBMCs provided the RNA from which the TCR library was made. The source material was peripheral blood mononuclear cells (PBMCs), sampled when the disease was refractory, from a patient treated with antithyroid drugs. The chain joins TRBV6-2 or TRBV6-3 to TRBJ2-1, with 10 bases lining up with TRBD2. The source is a female donor with Graves disease. CDR3 in amino acids: CASSERRRASGRGEQFF. The CDR3 DNA follows: TGTGCCAGCAGTGAACGGCGCAGAGCTAGCGGGAGAGGGGAGCAGTTCTTC.